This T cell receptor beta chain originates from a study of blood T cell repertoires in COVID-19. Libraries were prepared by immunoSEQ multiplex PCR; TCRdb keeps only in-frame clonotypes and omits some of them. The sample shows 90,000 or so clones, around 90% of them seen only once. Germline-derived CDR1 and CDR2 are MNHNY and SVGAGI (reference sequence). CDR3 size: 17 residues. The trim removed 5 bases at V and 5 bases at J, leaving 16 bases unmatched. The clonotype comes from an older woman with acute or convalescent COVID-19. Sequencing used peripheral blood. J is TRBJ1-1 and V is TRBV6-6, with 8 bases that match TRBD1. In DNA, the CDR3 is TGTGCCAGCAGTCATCGGGCGCCCAGGGGGCAACGGACTGAAGCTTTCTTT. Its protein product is CASSHRAPRGQRTEAFF.